The 4 T cell receptor beta chains listed next were all sequenced from one sample in a study of immune evolution from preneoplasia to lung adenocarcinoma. TCRdb's table, derived via immunoSEQ multiplex PCR, lists solely in-frame clones and lacks some. Found here are 3,000 to 4,500 clones, 80% of them singletons; the top ten hold roughly 5.1%. The material sequenced was FFPE lung adenocarcinoma in situ tissue. These receptors were obtained from a person aged 70 to 85 with lung adenocarcinoma.

The J gene is TRBJ1-5, the V gene TRBV30; D uncertain. Trimming left V 2 bases short and J 0 bases short, with 11 bases between. This CDR3 comprises 15 residues. CDR1 and CDR2 from the germline V gene are GTSNPN and SVGIG (reference sequence). CDR3 sequence (DNA): TGTGCCTGGAGTCTCGGCCTTTATAGCAATCAGCCCCAGCATTTT. This encodes CAWSLGLYSNQPQHF. Looking up the rest from reference TRBV30 and TRBJ1-5 gives the full variable domain: SQTIHQWPATLVQPVGSPLSLECTVEGTSNPNLYWYRQAAGRGLQLLFYSVGIGQISSEVPQNLSASRPQDRQFILSSKKLLLSDSGFYLCAWSLGLYSNQPQHFGDGTRLSIL.

The chain has TRBV9 and TRBJ1-4, with a tentative D call TRBD1 (5 bases). Germline lookup yields CDR1 SGDLS and CDR2 YYNGEE. Trimming stripped 4 bases from V and 7 bases from J, with 20 bases between. The CDR3 is made up of 16 amino acids. CDR3 in DNA: TGTGCCAGCAGCACCCAAGCAGGCGTCGGGGGTGAAAAACTGTTTTTT. As protein: CASSTQAGVGGEKLFF.

This chain uses TRBV20-1 with TRBJ2-5; D gene uncertain. This CDR3 contains 10 residues. Trimming left V 2 bases short and J 5 bases short, with 3 bases between. Germline V lookup: CDR1 DFQATT, CDR2 SNEGSKA (reference sequence). CDR3: CSARSETQYF. Here the CDR3 DNA reads TGCAGTGCTAGAAGTGAGACCCAGTACTTC.

The CDR3 sequence: CASSVVSGSTGELFF. CDR3 sequence (DNA): TGTGCCAGCAGCGTAGTATCTGGCAGCACCGGGGAGCTGTTTTTT. V is TRBV9 and J is TRBJ2-2; D is undetermined. Trimming took off 0 bases at V and 4 bases at J, with 10 bases between the two ends. This CDR3 has 15 residues. Looked up from germline, CDR1 is SGDLS and CDR2 is YYNGEE. Combining the CDR3 with reference TRBV9 and TRBJ2-2 gives the whole variable domain DSGVTQTPKHLITATGQRVTLRCSPRSGDLSVYWYQQSLDQGLQFLIQYYNGEERAKGNILERFSAQQFPDLHSELNLSSLELGDSALYFCASSVVSGSTGELFFGEGSRLTVL.